A selection of T cell receptor beta chains follows, all from one sample in a study of vaccination and CD4 T cells after COVID-19. For these receptors, no antigen is known. From the PCR reads, TCRdb called clonotypes with MiXCR, one entry per CDR3 protein. Here the sample spans about 24,000 distinct CDR3 sequences, roughly 41% being singletons. The material was CD4+ T cells from blood, cultured in vitro, obtained about 7 months after SARS-CoV-2 vaccination. Receptors were obtained from a human donor who had recovered from COVID-19. Each CDR3 is given with its conserved first and last residue. A D gene is named only where the DNA matches it firmly. A clone size is listed for some rows: how often the clone was seen (once, few, many), or a class if it is expanded.

TRBJ2-1	TRBV6-1	few	NA	CASSRTRNEQFF	TGTGCCAGCAGCCGAACGAGGAATGAGCAGTTCTTC
TRBJ2-1	TRBV6-5	NA	TRBD2	CASSSSGHNEQFF	TGTGCCAGCAGTTCTAGCGGTCACAATGAGCAGTTCTTC
TRBJ1-3	TRBV20-1	NA	TRBD1	CSAARGLVGNTIYF	TGCAGTGCCGCCAGGGGGCTCGTTGGAAACACCATATATTTT
TRBJ1-1	TRBV14	NA	TRBD1	CASSRQGNTEAFF	TGTGCCAGCAGCAGACAGGGGAACACTGAAGCTTTCTTT
TRBJ1-5	TRBV28	NA	NA	CASYLGGGGNQPQHF	TGTGCCAGCTACTTAGGGGGGGGTGGCAATCAGCCCCAGCATTTT
TRBJ2-3	TRBV20-1	NA	TRBD1	CSARAGGDSADTQYF	TGCAGTGCCCGGGCAGGGGGCGATTCCGCAGATACGCAGTATTTT
TRBJ1-2	TRBV19	NA	NA	CASSIIGYYGYTF	TGTGCCAGTAGTATAATTGGGTATTATGGCTACACCTTC
TRBJ1-2	TRBV29-1	NA	TRBD1	CSYFTDRVEGGYTF	TGCAGCTACTTCACGGACAGGGTAGAAGGTGGCTACACCTTC
TRBJ1-1	TRBV6-5	few	TRBD1	CASSSTGGMNTEAFF	TGTGCCAGCAGTTCGACAGGGGGGATGAACACTGAAGCTTTCTTT
TRBJ2-3	TRBV20-1	NA	TRBD2	CSARTSGNTDTQYF	TGCAGTGCTAGGACTAGCGGGAATACAGATACGCAGTATTTT
TRBJ1-6	TRBV10-3	few	NA	CAISESGGDNSPLHF	TGTGCCATCAGTGAGTCAGGGGGAGATAATTCACCCCTCCACTTT
TRBJ1-1	TRBV20-1	few	TRBD1	CSARDRQGSVMNTEAFF	TGCAGTGCTAGAGATCGACAGGGTTCGGTTATGAACACTGAAGCTTTCTTT
TRBJ2-7	TRBV7-2	few	TRBD1	CASSLWDSSYEQYF	TGTGCCAGCAGCCTATGGGACAGCTCCTACGAGCAGTACTTC
TRBJ2-5	TRBV2	NA	NA	CASSSPSTETQYF	TGTGCCAGCAGTAGCCCTAGCACAGAGACCCAGTACTTC
TRBJ1-5	TRBV27	medium-sized	NA	CASSPPNQPQHF	TGTGCCAGCAGTCCCCCCAATCAGCCCCAGCATTTT
TRBJ1-1	TRBV28	few	TRBD1	CASSPPTTGGSGFF	TGTGCCAGCAGTCCTCCGACGACAGGGGGCTCGGGTTTCTTT
TRBJ2-5	TRBV6-1	few	NA	CASSELEGGGTQYF	TGTGCCAGCAGTGAACTCGAGGGCGGTGGGACCCAGTACTTC
TRBJ2-5	TRBV20-1	NA	NA	CSARGEGGVRGETQYF	TGCAGTGCTAGAGGGGAAGGGGGAGTGAGGGGAGAGACCCAGTACTTC
TRBJ1-5	TRBV12-3/TRBV12-4	few	NA	CASSFSGGNQPQHF	TGTGCCAGCAGTTTTTCGGGTGGCAATCAGCCCCAGCATTTT
TRBJ2-7	TRBV7-2	NA	TRBD1	CASSSWWTGGSYEQYF	TGTGCCAGCAGCTCATGGTGGACAGGGGGGTCCTACGAGCAGTACTTC
TRBJ1-1	TRBV7-9	NA	NA	CASSSPRGTEAFF	TGTGCCAGCAGCTCCCCCAGGGGTACTGAAGCTTTCTTT
TRBJ2-2	TRBV15	NA	NA	CATRPQGHTGELFF	TGTGCCACCCGGCCGCAGGGCCACACCGGGGAGCTGTTTTTT
TRBJ2-7	TRBV25-1	few	TRBD2	CASRVSGTSGSSYEQYF	TGTGCCAGCAGGGTCTCCGGGACTAGCGGGAGTTCGTACGAGCAGTACTTC
TRBJ2-1	TRBV20-1	NA	NA	CSARDLGRVTEQFF	TGCAGTGCTAGAGATCTCGGCAGGGTGACTGAGCAGTTCTTC